This T cell receptor beta chain was recorded in a study of T cells in Graves' hyperthyroidism and ophthalmopathy. There were TCR beta CDR3 regions amplified from RNA transcripts. The HTBI primer set was used in a first-round RT-PCR of the TCR CDR3. A single record per CDR3 protein comes from TCRdb applying MiXCR to the multiplex PCR reads. The repertoire holds about 600,000 distinct CDR3 sequences, with approximately 15% as singletons. The CDR3 runs 12 residues. Trimming shortened V by 5 bases and J by 4 bases, and 7 bases separated the two germline ends. Germline V gene data show CDR1 as LGHDT and CDR2 as YNNKEL (reference sequence). Patients with ophthalmopathy all had a Clinical Activity Score of at least 3, a NOSPECS grade of at least 4 and duration under 3 months. This clonotype was seen only a few times. Antigen specificity is unknown. Study-wide results and caveats: A 13 V-J model separated ophthalmopathy from stable hyperthyroidism. Within blood appeared most thyroid clonotypes that had expanded above 0.001.

This chain joins TRBV3-1 and TRBJ2-3; possibly TRBD2 for D (5 bases). This receptor was obtained from a woman aged 40 to 55 with Graves' ophthalmopathy. Sequences were obtained from blood. The CDR3 DNA reads as TGTGCCAGCAGCGGACTCTCAGATACGCAGTATTTT. It is translated as CASSGLSDTQYF.